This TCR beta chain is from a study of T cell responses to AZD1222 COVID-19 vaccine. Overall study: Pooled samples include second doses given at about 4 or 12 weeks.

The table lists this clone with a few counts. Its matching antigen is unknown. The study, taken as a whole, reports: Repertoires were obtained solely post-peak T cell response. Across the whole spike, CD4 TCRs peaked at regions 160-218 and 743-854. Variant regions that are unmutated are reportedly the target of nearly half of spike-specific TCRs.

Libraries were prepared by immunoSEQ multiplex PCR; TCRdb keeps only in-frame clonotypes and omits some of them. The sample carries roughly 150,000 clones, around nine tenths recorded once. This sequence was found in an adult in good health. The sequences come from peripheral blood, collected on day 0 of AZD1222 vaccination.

CDR3 nucleotide sequence: TGCGCCAGCAGCCAAGCAACTAGCGGGGACTACAATGAGCAGTTCTTC. It translates to CASSQATSGDYNEQFF. This chain connects TRBV4-3 to TRBJ2-1; TRBD2 matches 10 bases. CDR3 length: 16 amino acids. Germline trimming cut 1 base from V and 3 bases from J; bases unmatched to any gene: 3. Germline assignment: CDR1 LGHNA and CDR2 YSLEER.